This T cell receptor beta chain was sequenced for a study of blood T cell repertoires in COVID-19. Germline CDR1 SGHAT, CDR2 FQNNGV. The CDR3 sequence is 14 residues long. Between the trimmed V and J ends, which lost 5 bases and 7 bases, there was a span of 12 bases. Participants came from fewer than 25 US areas, aged about 18 to 100 years. Using immunoSEQ multiplex PCR, the repertoire was profiled, and TCRdb retains in-frame clones only, with some absent. The table includes just over 350,000 clones, 87% detected once. This rearrangement joins TRBV11-2 to TRBJ1-6; TRBD1 is a possible D gene (5 bases). The receptor's source is a woman aged 25 to 39 who had recovered from COVID-19. Sequencing input: PBMCs or T cells enriched from blood (not recorded which). The CDR3 nucleotides are TGTGCCAGCAGCCTCCCGGAGGGGAATTCACCCCTCCACTTT. Amino acids: CASSLPEGNSPLHF.